The T cell receptor beta chain described here comes from a study of human T cells and chemical hapten exposure. This clonotype was found many times. In the library, unique molecular identifiers were attached to individual cDNA molecules. Each CDR3 protein is one row after TCRdb ran MiXCR on the RACE reads. The repertoire holds 350,000 to 400,000 distinct CDR3 sequences, with 4% to 6% as singletons. The time point is: pre-sensitization, week 0. Treatment defined: therapeutic diphenylcyclopropenone sensitization with weekly scalp DPC. In germline, CDR1 is DFQATT, CDR2 SNEGSKA (reference sequence). V was trimmed by 5 bases and J by 6 bases, leaving 14 bases between them. The CDR3 is made up of 12 amino acids.

The gene calls are TRBV20-1 and TRBJ2-7; D tentatively fits TRBD1 or TRBD2 (6 bases each). The sequence came from a woman in her forties or fifties with alopecia areata. Some clones in this sample may be carry-over from other donors' samples. Here the sequenced sample was whole blood, taken in connection with sensitization to the hapten diphenylcyclopropenone (DPC). CDR3 residues: CSAGGLAREQYF. The CDR3 DNA sequence: TGCAGTGCTGGGGGGCTCGCCCGCGAGCAGTACTTC.